This entry lists 24 T cell receptor beta chains sequenced from one sample in a study of identical twins. TCRdb recomputed calls from the 5' RACE reads with MiXCR, one row per CDR3 protein. The sample yields 450,000 to 600,000 distinct CDR3 sequences, 20% to 25% seen once. These data were also reused for a study on yellow fever vaccine responses in identical twins.

Sequenced sample: CD4+ T cells sorted from blood. These receptors were taken from a woman aged 18-29 years in good health.

This clonotype appeared once. The chain joins TRBV28 to TRBJ2-2, with 8 bases fitting TRBD1. After removal of 11 bases from V and 4 bases from J, the junction contained 6 bases not matched to a gene. The germline V gene has CDR1 MDHEN and CDR2 SYDVKM. The CDR3 is 13 amino acids. CDR3 sequence: CALRGTGTGELFF. Here the CDR3 DNA reads TGTGCCCTAAGAGGGACAGGCACCGGGGAGCTGTTTTTT.

V and J are TRBV9 and TRBJ2-5; D possibly corresponds to TRBD1 (5 bases). The CDR3 is 15 residues long. Germline V gene data show CDR1 as SGDLS and CDR2 as YYNGEE. V gave up 0 bases and J gave up 1 base, with 10 bases separating them. CDR3 DNA sequence: TGTGCCAGCAGCGTAGTCGGACAAGGCCAAGAGACCCAGTACTTC. Its protein is CASSVVGQGQETQYF.

The table lists this clonotype with a few counts. V usage is TRBV28 and J usage is TRBJ2-7; 7 bases are shared with TRBD2. CDR3 size: 14 residues. J was trimmed by 6 bases and V by 1 base; bases with no gene match: 6. From germline, CDR1 is MDHEN and CDR2 SYDVKM. CDR3 DNA: TGTGCCAGCAGTTTATTTGCGGGGGACGGCGAGCAGTACGTC. Translation: CASSLFAGDGEQYV.

This clonotype was seen more than once but under ten times. This chain uses TRBV10-3 with TRBJ2-1, with 7 positions matching TRBD2. Unmatched junction bases numbered 13, after V lost 3 bases and J lost 5 bases. CDR3 length equals 17 residues. From germline, CDR1 is ENHRY and CDR2 SYGVKD. In DNA form, the CDR3 reads TGTGCCATCAGTGAAAGGCCCACAGCGGGAACACACAATGAGCAGTTCTTC. It yields the protein CAISERPTAGTHNEQFF.

This clonotype was seen more than once but under ten times. V and J are TRBV6-2 or TRBV6-3 and TRBJ1-1, with TRBD1 as a possible D gene (6 bases). V gave up 3 bases and J gave up 3 bases, with 11 bases separating them. The germline V gene encodes CDR1 MNHEY and CDR2 SVGEGT. The length of the CDR3 is 14 residues. The CDR3 loop reads CASSYRGGDTEAFF. The CDR3 DNA sequence: TGTGCCAGCAGTTATCGAGGGGGGGACACTGAAGCTTTCTTT.

CDR3 sequence reads: CASSLGVTNTEAFF. As DNA, the CDR3 is TGTGCCAGCAGCTTAGGGGTTACGAACACTGAAGCTTTCTTT. The chain joins TRBV7-9 to TRBJ1-1; D not resolved. Germline V CDR1 and CDR2: SEHNR, FQNEAQ (reference sequence). The CDR3 totals 14 residues. The V end lost 1 base, the J end lost 1 base, and 7 bases lay between the germline ends. Looking up the rest from reference TRBV7-9 and TRBJ1-1 gives the full variable domain: DTGVSQNPRHKITKRGQNVTFRCDPISEHNRLYWYRQTLGQGPEFLTYFQNEAQLEKSRLLSDRFSAERPKGSFSTLEIQRTEQGDSAMYLCASSLGVTNTEAFFGQGTRLTVV.

This clonotype has a handful of counts. The rearrangement links TRBV20-1 to TRBJ2-3; the D is unclear. This CDR3 comprises 16 residues. The ends were cut back, 1 base at V and 5 bases at J, with 19 bases in the middle. CDR1 is DFQATT and CDR2 is SNEGSKA in the germline V gene (reference sequence). Here the CDR3 reads CSARGGLAERGDTQYF. The CDR3 DNA reads as TGCAGTGCTAGAGGGGGATTGGCAGAGAGAGGAGATACGCAGTATTTT.

The V and J genes are TRBV28 and TRBJ1-6, with TRBD1 matching over 8 bases. V trimming: 5 bases; J trimming: 8 bases; junction bases outside the gene matches: 5. CDR3 length equals 14 residues. Germline values: CDR1 MDHEN, CDR2 SYDVKM. As DNA, the CDR3 is TGTGCCAGCAGTCCCGACAGGGGTTATTCACCCCTCCACTTT. Protein: CASSPDRGYSPLHF.

The V gene is TRBV6-5, the J gene TRBJ2-3, with D hard to call. Trimming left V 0 bases short and J 0 bases short, with 4 bases between. This CDR3 region has 14 residues. CDR1 is MNHEY and CDR2 is SVGAGI in the germline V gene. DNA for the CDR3: TGTGCCAGCAGTTACTCAAGGAGCACAGATACGCAGTATTTT. The encoded protein is CASSYSRSTDTQYF.

This clonotype was recorded only once. The rearrangement joins TRBV6-1 to TRBJ2-2, with D perhaps matching TRBD1 or TRBD2 (6 bases each). The ends were cut back, 6 bases at V and 8 bases at J, with 16 bases in the middle. The CDR3 is made up of 14 amino acids. Germline V gene lookup returns CDR1 MNHNS and CDR2 SASEGT. The CDR3 sequence: CASRAQPGAGELFF. The CDR3 DNA is TGTGCCAGCAGGGCACAGCCGGGGGCTGGGGAGCTGTTTTTT.

CDR3 nucleotides: TGTGCCAGCAGTTACACTGGACGGGAAGTAAGCTCCTACAATGAGCAGTTCTTC. It is translated as CASSYTGREVSSYNEQFF. The V call is TRBV6-5, the J call TRBJ2-1; D is perhaps TRBD2 (5 bases). V lost 2 bases and J 0 bases, leaving 17 bases between the germline ends. The CDR3 consists of 18 residues. From germline, CDR1 is MNHEY and CDR2 SVGAGI.

CDR3 region: CSASGDGTGELFF. CDR3 sequence (DNA): TGCAGTGCTAGCGGGGACGGTACCGGGGAGCTGTTTTTT. The chain recombines TRBV20-1 with TRBJ2-2; tentatively, D is TRBD1 or TRBD2 (5 bases each). CDR3 size: 13 residues. From germline, CDR1 is DFQATT and CDR2 SNEGSKA (reference sequence). Trimming left V 3 bases short and J 5 bases short, with 10 bases between.

This sequence joins TRBV24-1 and TRBJ2-5; tentative D call: TRBD2 (6 bases). Trimming pared 5 bases from V and 5 bases from J, leaving 17 bases between. Germline CDR1 KGHDR, CDR2 SFDVKD. This CDR3 comprises 15 residues. CDR3 in DNA: TGTGCCACCAGTGGGGGAGCCGGCGGGGTCGAGACCCAGTACTTC. Translated, it gives CATSGGAGGVETQYF.

This clonotype was seen a few times. CDR3 bases: TGCAGTGCTACCGTAGGTCCCCAAGAGACCCAGTACTTC. Translating it yields CSATVGPQETQYF. The chain combines TRBV20-1 with TRBJ2-5; D is uncertain. This CDR3 spans 13 amino acids. V lost 4 bases, J lost 1 base, and 10 bases lay in between. CDR1 and CDR2 from the germline V gene are DFQATT and SNEGSKA (reference sequence).

The genes are TRBV6-4 and TRBJ1-1, with TRBD1 as a possible D gene (6 bases). Deletions cut 1 base from V and 1 base from J, with 10 bases between. The CDR3 has 15 residues. CDR1 and CDR2 (germline): MRHNA, SNTAGT. As DNA, the CDR3 is TGTGCCAGCAGTGACTACAGGGTAGCGAACACTGAAGCTTTCTTT. Translated: CASSDYRVANTEAFF.

This clonotype appeared a few times. The J gene is TRBJ2-1, the V gene TRBV7-2; 8 bases match TRBD2. CDR3 length equals 14 residues. Germline loops: CDR1 SGHTA, CDR2 FQGNSA. J gave up 7 bases and V 5 bases, and 7 bases lay outside the gene matches. CDR3 bases: TGTGCCAGCAGCCGGGGACTAGTTTCTAATGAGCAGTTCTTC. Protein product: CASSRGLVSNEQFF. The full variable domain, completed using reference TRBV7-2 and TRBJ2-1, is GAGVSQSPSNKVTEKGKDVELRCDPISGHTALYWYRQSLGQGLEFLIYFQGNSAPDKSGLPSDRFSAERTGGSVSTLTIQRTQQEDSAVYLCASSRGLVSNEQFFGPGTRLTVL.

The chain is built from TRBV20-1 and TRBJ2-4; maybe TRBD1 (6 bases). CDR1 and CDR2 (germline): DFQATT, SNEGSKA (reference sequence). The CDR3 is 14 residues long. V was trimmed by 2 bases and J by 5 bases, leaving 13 bases between them. CDR3 nucleotide sequence: TGCAGTGCTAGAACCACAGGGTACCAAAACATTCAGTACTTC. Protein: CSARTTGYQNIQYF.

At least ten counts were recorded for this clonotype. This chain uses TRBV12-3 or TRBV12-4 with TRBJ2-7; D might be TRBD2 (5 bases). Trimming took off 3 bases at V and 0 bases at J, with 15 bases between the two ends. The CDR3 is made up of 16 amino acids. CDR3 nucleotide sequence: TGTGCCAGCAGTTTTAGGGCCAGCGGTGGCTCCTACGAGCAGTACTTC. Translated: CASSFRASGGSYEQYF.

This clonotype was detected a few times. This sequence joins TRBV4-1 and TRBJ2-4; D possibly corresponds to TRBD2 (6 bases). Germline V lookup: CDR1 MGHRA, CDR2 YSYEKL. CDR3 length equals 15 residues. V was trimmed by 1 base and J by 9 bases, leaving 16 bases between them. The CDR3 loop is CASSQAGAIISIQYF. DNA for the CDR3: TGCGCCAGCAGCCAAGCGGGAGCAATTATCAGCATTCAGTACTTC.

The chain is built from TRBV4-2 and TRBJ2-3; D remains unclear. Germline V gives CDR1 LGHNA, CDR2 YNFKEQ. This CDR3 has 11 amino acids. V gave up 8 bases and J gave up 7 bases, with 10 bases separating them. The CDR3 protein is CASGEVHTQYF. The CDR3 DNA reads TGTGCCAGCGGAGAGGTACATACGCAGTATTTT.

V usage is TRBV24-1 and J usage is TRBJ2-5; D may be TRBD2 (5 bases). V was clipped by 4 bases and J by 5 bases, with 13 bases between them. Germline-derived CDR1 and CDR2 are KGHDR and SFDVKD. The CDR3 is 14 amino acids. The CDR3 DNA is TGTGCCACCAGTGACGGACTCGGGCGGGAGACCCAGTACTTC. It codes for CATSDGLGRETQYF.

This rearrangement joins TRBV7-6 to TRBJ2-1, with TRBD2 identical over 9 bases. V trimming: 3 bases; J trimming: 7 bases; junction bases outside the gene matches: 7. There are 15 residues in the CDR3. Germline V gives CDR1 SGHVS, CDR2 FNYEAQ. The DNA of the CDR3 is TGTGCCAGCAGCTTCGTTGCGGGAGGGAAGAATGAGCAGTTCTTC. Protein sequence: CASSFVAGGKNEQFF.

This clonotype was detected a few times. This chain uses TRBV20-1 with TRBJ2-3; possible D gene TRBD1, 5 bases. The CDR3 length is 14 residues. Germline CDR1 reads DFQATT; CDR2 reads SNEGSKA (reference sequence). V lost 1 base and J lost 6, with 14 bases in between. CDR3: CSARVLQTADTQYF. For the CDR3, the DNA is TGCAGTGCTAGAGTACTCCAGACAGCCGATACGCAGTATTTT.

This clonotype was detected a few times. J is TRBJ2-7 and V is TRBV28, with 12 nucleotides matching TRBD1. The V and J ends lost 3 bases and 2 bases, in that order; junction bases with no gene match: 8. CDR1 is MDHEN and CDR2 is SYDVKM in the germline V gene. The CDR3 length is 17 residues. The DNA of the CDR3 is TGTGCCAGCAGTTTGTTTTCGGGGACAGGGGGCCCCTACGAGCAGTACTTC. Protein product: CASSLFSGTGGPYEQYF.